This T cell receptor beta chain appears in the sequencing data of a study of chemoradiotherapy in HPV16-positive cancers. Assay used: immunoSEQ multiplex PCR; TCRdb lists only in-frame clones, some missing. This table holds over 8,000 clones, about 83% found once. CDR1 is SGHTA and CDR2 is FQGNSA in the germline V gene. Trimming took off 4 bases at V and 4 bases at J, with 26 bases between the two ends. CDR3 length: 18 amino acids. The gene calls are TRBV7-2 and TRBJ2-7; D may be TRBD2 (7 bases). This material consisted of blood, taken from a patient who underwent chemoradiotherapy. The origin of this receptor is a human donor with HPV-associated anogenital cancer. The DNA of the CDR3 is TGTGCCAGCAGCTACAAAATCCGGGGGGCGCGAACGTTATACGAGCAGTACTTC. Translation: CASSYKIRGARTLYEQYF.